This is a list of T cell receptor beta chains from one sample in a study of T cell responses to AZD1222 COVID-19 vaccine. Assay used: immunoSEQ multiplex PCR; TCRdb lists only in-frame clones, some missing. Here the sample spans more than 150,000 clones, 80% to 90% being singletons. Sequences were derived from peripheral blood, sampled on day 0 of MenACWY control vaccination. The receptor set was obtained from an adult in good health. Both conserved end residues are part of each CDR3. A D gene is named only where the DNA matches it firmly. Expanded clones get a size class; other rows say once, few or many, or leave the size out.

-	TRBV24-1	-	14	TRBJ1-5	CATSDLNRNQPQHF	TGTGCCACCAGTGATTTGAACCGAAATCAGCCCCAGCATTTT
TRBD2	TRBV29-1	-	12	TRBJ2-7	CSVGVAGYEQYF	TGCAGCGTTGGGGTAGCGGGCTACGAGCAGTACTTC
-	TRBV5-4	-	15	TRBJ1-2	CASSSPGPRGAGYTF	TGTGCCAGCAGCAGCCCCGGGCCAAGGGGAGCTGGCTACACCTTC
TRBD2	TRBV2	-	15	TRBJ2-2	CASSGLAGDTGELFF	TGTGCCAGCAGTGGACTAGCGGGTGACACCGGGGAGCTGTTTTTT
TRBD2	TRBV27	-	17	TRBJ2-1	CASRKGLAGGPHNEQFF	TGTGCCAGCAGAAAAGGACTAGCGGGAGGGCCCCACAATGAGCAGTTCTTC
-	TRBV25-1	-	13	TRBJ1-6	CASNGGGNSPLHF	TGTGCCAGCAATGGCGGGGGTAACTCACCCCTCCACTTT
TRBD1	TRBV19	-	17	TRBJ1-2	CASTSPDRGSHGYGYTF	TGTGCCAGTACTTCCCCGGACAGGGGGTCTCACGGCTATGGCTACACCTTC
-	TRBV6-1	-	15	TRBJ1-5	CASRAGAVGNQPQHF	TGTGCCAGCAGGGCAGGCGCGGTAGGAAATCAGCCCCAGCATTTT
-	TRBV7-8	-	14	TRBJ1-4	CASSLGILNEKLFF	TGTGCCAGCAGCCTAGGGATTCTTAATGAAAAACTGTTTTTT
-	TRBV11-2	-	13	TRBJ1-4	CASSFSGSEKLFF	TGTGCCAGCAGCTTTAGCGGGAGCGAAAAACTGTTTTTT
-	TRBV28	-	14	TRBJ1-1	CASSLVPVNTEAFF	TGTGCCAGCAGTTTGGTTCCGGTGAACACTGAAGCTTTCTTT
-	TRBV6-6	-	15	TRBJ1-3	CASSPRSASGNTIYF	TGTGCCAGCAGCCCTCGATCAGCCTCTGGAAACACCATATATTTT
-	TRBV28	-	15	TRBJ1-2	CASSLGGKINYGYTF	TGTGCCAGCAGTTTGGGGGGAAAGATAAACTATGGCTACACCTTC
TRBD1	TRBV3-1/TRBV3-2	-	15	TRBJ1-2	CASSQGQGAFYGYTF	TGTGCCAGCAGCCAAGGACAGGGGGCTTTCTATGGCTACACCTTC
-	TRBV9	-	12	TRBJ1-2	CASSVPLGGYTF	TGTGCCAGCAGCGTCCCGTTGGGGGGCTACACCTTC
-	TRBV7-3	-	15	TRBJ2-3	CASSLHGVVTDTQYF	TGTGCCAGCAGCTTACACGGGGTGGTCACAGATACGCAGTATTTT
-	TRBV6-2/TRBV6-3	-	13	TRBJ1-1	CASSPLGRVEAFF	TGTGCCAGCAGTCCCCTTGGACGGGTTGAAGCTTTCTTT
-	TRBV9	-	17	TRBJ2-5	CASSVGSPTGNQETQYF	TGTGCCAGCAGCGTAGGTAGTCCCACAGGGAACCAAGAGACCCAGTACTTC
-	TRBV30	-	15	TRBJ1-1	CAWLRGWSRYTEAFF	TGTGCCTGGTTGCGCGGCTGGTCTCGGTACACTGAAGCTTTCTTT
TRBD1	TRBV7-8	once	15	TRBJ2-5	CASSPAATGAETQYF	TGTGCCAGCAGCCCGGCCGCGACAGGGGCTGAGACCCAGTACTTC
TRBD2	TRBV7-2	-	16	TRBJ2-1	CASSKIAGGLYNEQFF	TGTGCCAGCAGCAAAATAGCGGGAGGTCTCTACAATGAGCAGTTCTTC
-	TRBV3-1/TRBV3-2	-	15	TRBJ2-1	CASSQGAENYNEQFF	TGTGCCAGCAGCCAAGGTGCCGAAAACTACAATGAGCAGTTCTTC
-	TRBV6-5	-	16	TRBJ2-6	CASSYSIRAGANVLTF	TGTGCCAGCAGTTACTCGATTAGGGCTGGGGCCAACGTCCTGACTTTC
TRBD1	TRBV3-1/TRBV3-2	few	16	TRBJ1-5	CASSQGASGGRQPQHF	TGTGCCAGCAGCCAAGGAGCGTCAGGGGGCAGGCAGCCCCAGCATTTT
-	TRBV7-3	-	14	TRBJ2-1	CASGPGPGYNEQFF	TGTGCCAGTGGGCCGGGGCCCGGATACAATGAGCAGTTCTTC
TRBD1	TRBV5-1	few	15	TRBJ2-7	CASSSGQGGPYEQYF	TGCGCCAGCAGCTCCGGACAGGGGGGTCCCTACGAGCAGTACTTC
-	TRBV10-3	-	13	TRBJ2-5	CAISDRGSETQYF	TGTGCCATCAGCGACCGGGGAAGCGAGACCCAGTACTTC
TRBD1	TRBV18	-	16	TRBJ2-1	CASRLTGQGLLDEQFF	TGTGCCAGCCGACTTACGGGACAGGGGCTTTTGGATGAGCAGTTCTTC